This T cell receptor (beta chain) came from a study of blood T cells in healthy people across ages. Study results and limitations: Per million T cells, TCR beta diversity dropped roughly linearly as age increased.

A second PCR of 7 to 11 cycles used a sample-barcoded 5' primer and a J-beta primer mix. Via MiXCR, TCRdb re-called the 5' RACE reads, giving one row per CDR3 protein. The sample records about 290,000 distinct CDR3 sequences, around 30% being singletons. CDR3 size: 16 residues. Germline V CDR1 and CDR2: MGHRA, YSYEKL. V gave up 0 bases and J gave up 0 bases, with 9 bases separating them. This clonotype turned up a few times. As yet, its antigen is unknown. Sequenced material: blood. J is TRBJ2-1 and V is TRBV4-1; tentative D call: TRBD2 (6 bases). The receptor comes from a woman in her seventies in good health. The CDR3 region has the DNA TGCGCCAGCAGCCAAGATGCGGGGAGCTCCTACAATGAGCAGTTCTTC. Encoded protein: CASSQDAGSSYNEQFF.